Presented here are 27 T cell receptor beta chains from one specimen sequenced in a study of shared clonotypes between healthy human individuals. The repertoire was sequenced with immunoSEQ multiplex PCR; TCRdb's copy has only in-frame clones and lacks some. The sample has some 2.1 million clones, 85% to 95% seen once; the top ten hold under 0.15%. The sample comprised naive CD4+ T cells sorted from blood. The subset denotes: CD45RA+ positively selected. The source is a man aged 18-30 years in good health.

The CDR3 nucleotides read TGTGCCTGGAGTGTACTGCGGGGGGACTCATACGAGCAGTACTTC. The encoded protein is CAWSVLRGDSYEQYF. The chain joins TRBV30 to TRBJ2-7; the match to TRBD2 covers 8 bases. Trimming cost V 0 bases and J 4 bases; bases outside gene matches: 8. Per germline, CDR1 GTSNPN and CDR2 SVGIG (reference sequence). This CDR3 is built from 15 residues. Complete variable domain (other parts from reference TRBV30 and TRBJ2-7): SQTIHQWPATLVQPVGSPLSLECTVEGTSNPNLYWYRQAAGRGLQLLFYSVGIGQISSEVPQNLSASRPQDRQFILSSKKLLLSDSGFYLCAWSVLRGDSYEQYFGPGTRLTVT.

This chain joins TRBV6-5 and TRBJ1-2; TRBD1 agrees at 7 bases. The germline gives CDR1 MNHEY, CDR2 SVGAGI. The CDR3 covers 13 residues. Germline trimming cut 6 bases from V and 5 bases from J; bases unmatched to any gene: 6. Written as DNA, the CDR3 is TGTGCCAGCAGACAGGGGATGGGGTATGGCTACACCTTC. This gives the protein CASRQGMGYGYTF.

The V gene is TRBV28, the J gene TRBJ2-7; 12 bases agree with TRBD2. The CDR3 runs 15 residues. Germline-derived CDR1 and CDR2 are MDHEN and SYDVKM. V shed 6 bases and J 3 bases; nucleotides not matched to a gene: 6. Here the CDR3 DNA reads TGTGCCAGCAGCCAACCGGGACTAGCGGGCTACGAGCAGTACTTC. Protein sequence: CASSQPGLAGYEQYF.

The rearrangement joins TRBV10-3 to TRBJ1-4; 7 bases align to TRBD1. CDR1 and CDR2 (germline): ENHRY, SYGVKD. The CDR3 covers 15 residues. V was pared by 0 bases and J by 7 bases, with 5 bases of the junction left unmatched. The CDR3 DNA sequence: TGTGCCATCAGTGAGTCAGGGGGCACGGGTGAAAAACTGTTTTTT. It translates to CAISESGGTGEKLFF.

This clone appeared a single time. The rearrangement links TRBV30 to TRBJ1-2, with a tentative D call TRBD1 (6 bases). CDR1 and CDR2 (germline): GTSNPN, SVGIG (reference sequence). The germline V and J ends were trimmed by 3 bases and 6 bases, with 14 bases remaining between them. The CDR3 is 13 residues long. CDR3 sequence (DNA): TGTGCCTGGAGCTGGGGGCGGCGGGATGGCTACACCTTC. It translates to CAWSWGRRDGYTF.

The J gene is TRBJ2-5, the V gene TRBV6-5, with 7 bases that match TRBD1. The V and J ends lost 2 bases and 1 base, in that order; junction bases with no gene match: 7. Germline V gives CDR1 MNHEY, CDR2 SVGAGI. The length of the CDR3 is 16 residues. DNA for the CDR3: TGTGCCAGCAGTTACACCTACCGGACAGGCCAAGAGACCCAGTACTTC. Its translation: CASSYTYRTGQETQYF.

This sequence joins TRBV7-6 and TRBJ2-1; the D is unclear. This CDR3 is 13 amino acids long. CDR1 is SGHVS and CDR2 is FNYEAQ in the germline V gene. The V end lost 3 bases, the J end lost 4 bases, and 7 bases lay between the germline ends. The CDR3 DNA sequence: TGTGCCAGCAGCTTCGACTCTTACAATGAGCAGTTCTTC. Its translation: CASSFDSYNEQFF.

Concerning this clone: The sample contains more than one DNA sequence encoding this CDR3. The rearrangement joins TRBV5-4 to TRBJ2-7, with 7 nucleotides matching TRBD1. In germline, CDR1 is SGHNT, CDR2 YYREEE (reference sequence). This CDR3 comprises 14 residues. After removal of 0 bases from V and 2 bases from J, the junction contained 2 bases not matched to a gene. The CDR3 nucleotides are TGTGCCAGCAGCTTGGGGCAGGGGGCCTACGAGCAGTACTTC. It encodes CASSLGQGAYEQYF.

V gene TRBV7-2 combines with J gene TRBJ2-3; D may be TRBD1 or TRBD2 (10 bases each). V was trimmed by 0 bases and J by 3 bases, leaving 28 bases between them. CDR1 and CDR2 from the germline V gene are SGHTA and FQGNSA. CDR3 size: 21 residues. The CDR3 region is CASSLARGTGASGRVTDTQYF. DNA of the CDR3: TGTGCCAGCAGCTTAGCCCGAGGGACAGGGGCAAGCGGGAGGGTTACAGATACGCAGTATTTT.

V gene TRBV9 combines with J gene TRBJ1-1; D gene ambiguous. This CDR3 has 12 amino acids. Germline V gene lookup returns CDR1 SGDLS and CDR2 YYNGEE. V was trimmed by 5 bases and J by 1 base, leaving 6 bases between them. In nucleotides, the CDR3 is TGTGCCAGCAGTCCCTGGAACACTGAAGCTTTCTTT. It is translated as CASSPWNTEAFF.

The chain carries TRBV5-4 and TRBJ2-2, with 8 bases aligning to TRBD1. CDR1 and CDR2 from the germline V gene are SGHNT and YYREEE (reference sequence). V was clipped by 4 bases and J by 0 bases; unmatched bases: 8. The CDR3 extends over 17 amino acids. CDR3 amino acids: CASSRGQGASNTGELFF. The CDR3 DNA reads TGTGCCAGCAGCCGTGGACAGGGAGCTTCGAACACCGGGGAGCTGTTTTTT.

This rearrangement joins TRBV28 to TRBJ2-7; D might be TRBD1 or TRBD2, each matching 5 bases. The CDR3 extends over 13 amino acids. Trimming removed 5 bases from V and 5 bases from J, with 13 bases in between. The germline V gene has CDR1 MDHEN and CDR2 SYDVKM. CDR3 amino acids: CASSHYWGHEQYF. For the CDR3, the DNA is TGTGCCAGCAGTCATTACTGGGGACACGAGCAGTACTTC.

The DNA for the CDR3 is TGCGCCAGCAGCCAAAATCCGGCCGGGCAGCCCTACGAGCAGTACTTC. Translated, it gives CASSQNPAGQPYEQYF. The V and J genes are TRBV4-1 and TRBJ2-7; D is undetermined. This CDR3 region has 16 residues. The germline V and J ends were trimmed by 2 bases and 2 bases, with 16 bases remaining between them. Germline CDR1 and CDR2: MGHRA and YSYEKL.

V and J are TRBV6-5 and TRBJ2-2; 10 bases line up with TRBD1. V gave up 5 bases and J gave up 6 bases; unmatched junction bases: 6. The CDR3 runs to 15 residues. The V gene's germline CDR1 is MNHEY and CDR2 SVGAGI. For the CDR3, the DNA is TGTGCCAGCAGTAAAGGGGACAGGGGACCCGGGGAGCTGTTTTTT. Translating it yields CASSKGDRGPGELFF.

Here the CDR3 DNA reads TGTGCCAGCAGCGCCCATTCGACGGGGGATTATGGCTACACCTTC. Translation: CASSAHSTGDYGYTF. The chain combines TRBV9 with TRBJ1-2; TRBD1 is a possible D gene (5 bases). The CDR3 runs 15 residues. Germline V CDR1 and CDR2: SGDLS, YYNGEE. The V end was cut by 3 bases, the J end by 5 bases, with 17 bases between.

The chain combines TRBV27 with TRBJ1-1; D might be TRBD1 (6 bases). This CDR3 has 12 amino acids. V lost 4 bases and J 6 bases, leaving 9 bases between the germline ends. Germline CDR1 MNHEY, CDR2 SMNVEV (reference sequence). CDR3 sequence reads: CASSSGHPEAFF. DNA for the CDR3: TGTGCCAGCAGTTCGGGACACCCTGAAGCTTTCTTT.

The rearrangement joins TRBV28 to TRBJ2-7, with 8 nucleotides matching TRBD1. V lost 8 bases and J lost 4; bases outside the gene matches: 10. CDR1 is MDHEN and CDR2 is SYDVKM in the germline V gene. The CDR3 is made up of 14 amino acids. The CDR3 spells CASGSGQVRYEQYF. The CDR3 DNA reads TGTGCCAGCGGATCGGGACAGGTTCGGTACGAGCAGTACTTC.

This sequence joins TRBV2 and TRBJ2-3; no clear D. The CDR3 runs to 17 residues. V was pared by 0 bases and J by 4 bases, with 17 bases between. Germline CDR1 SNHLY, CDR2 FYNNEI. The CDR3 is CASSEAQTLVFSDTQYF. In DNA, the CDR3 is TGTGCCAGCAGTGAAGCGCAGACCCTGGTATTTTCAGATACGCAGTATTTT.

The chain recombines TRBV30 with TRBJ1-3; no clear D. This CDR3 has 14 residues. CDR1 and CDR2 from the germline V gene are GTSNPN and SVGIG (reference sequence). With 3 bases removed from V and 0 bases from J, the gap between germline ends came to 9 bases. The CDR3 region has the DNA TGTGCCTGGAGAGGCGTGAGCTCTGGAAACACCATATATTTT. This translates into CAWRGVSSGNTIYF. Full variable domain (remainder filled in from reference TRBV30 and TRBJ1-3): SQTIHQWPATLVQPVGSPLSLECTVEGTSNPNLYWYRQAAGRGLQLLFYSVGIGQISSEVPQNLSASRPQDRQFILSSKKLLLSDSGFYLCAWRGVSSGNTIYFGEGSWLTVV.

CDR3 region: CASSLGGTSGELFF. Here the CDR3 DNA reads TGTGCCAGCAGCTTAGGAGGGACTAGCGGGGAGCTGTTTTTT. The rearrangement joins TRBV7-9 to TRBJ2-2, with 8 bases matching TRBD2. This CDR3 comprises 14 residues. Unmatched junction bases numbered 2, after V lost 1 base and J lost 7 bases. Looked up from germline, CDR1 is SEHNR and CDR2 is FQNEAQ (reference sequence).

The chain is built from TRBV25-1 and TRBJ2-2, with TRBD1 as a possible D gene (6 bases). The CDR3 is 15 amino acids. Between the trimmed V and J ends, which lost 4 bases and 1 base, there was a span of 10 bases. In germline, CDR1 is MGHDK, CDR2 SYGVNS. The CDR3, as DNA: TGTGCCAGCAGTGGACCGGGACAGAACACCGGGGAGCTGTTTTTT. This encodes CASSGPGQNTGELFF.

This clone was found a few times. The CDR3, as DNA: TGTGCCACCCGCCCAGGGGGCCTTCAGCCCCAGCATTTT. It encodes CATRPGGLQPQHF. This chain connects TRBV19 to TRBJ1-5; the match to TRBD1 covers 8 bases. V gave up 10 bases and J gave up 6 bases; unmatched junction bases: 8. There are 13 residues in the CDR3. Germline V gene data show CDR1 as LNHDA and CDR2 as SQIVND (reference sequence).

The CDR3 DNA follows: TGTGCCAGCAGTGAATTTTCCAGGGACACAGATACGCAGTATTTT. It specifies CASSEFSRDTDTQYF. V gene TRBV6-1 combines with J gene TRBJ2-3; the D gene is possibly TRBD1 (5 bases). CDR1 MNHNS and CDR2 SASEGT come from the germline V gene. The CDR3 consists of 15 residues. The V end was cut by 2 bases, the J end by 2 bases, with 11 bases between.

V gene TRBV25-1 combines with J gene TRBJ2-7; 7 nucleotides agree with TRBD1. The CDR3 has 14 amino acids. Germline V CDR1 and CDR2: MGHDK, SYGVNS. Trimming cost V 7 bases and J 0 bases; bases outside gene matches: 6. The CDR3 spells CASTLTGSSYEQYF. In DNA form, the CDR3 reads TGTGCCAGCACCTTGACAGGGAGCTCCTACGAGCAGTACTTC.

With respect to this clone: Other DNA sequences in the same sample also yield this CDR3. The chain has TRBV27 and TRBJ2-7; 8 nucleotides line up with TRBD1. This CDR3 region has 13 residues. Germline values: CDR1 MNHEY, CDR2 SMNVEV (reference sequence). V gave up 6 bases and J gave up 3 bases; unmatched junction bases: 4. CDR3: CASSRDRGYEQYF. For the CDR3, the DNA is TGTGCCAGCAGCAGAGACAGGGGCTACGAGCAGTACTTC.

The V and J genes are TRBV10-2 and TRBJ2-3, with TRBD1 matching 9 bases. Germline lookup yields CDR1 WSHSY and CDR2 SAAADI. V trimming: 10 bases; J trimming: 3 bases; junction bases outside the gene matches: 11. This CDR3 contains 15 residues. The chain's CDR3 is CAISQTGGKTDTQYF. In DNA, the CDR3 is TGCGCCATATCTCAGACAGGGGGTAAAACAGATACGCAGTATTTT.

The chain recombines TRBV28 with TRBJ1-4; the D gene is possibly TRBD1 (5 bases). The V and J ends lost 10 bases and 4 bases respectively, with 10 bases between them. This CDR3 has 12 residues. Germline V gene sequence: CDR1 MDHEN, CDR2 SYDVKM. The CDR3 protein is CATNQGNEKLFF. The CDR3 DNA reads TGTGCCACTAACCAGGGTAATGAAAAACTGTTTTTT.